This T cell receptor beta chain is drawn from a study of blood T cell repertoires in COVID-19. Study-level information: COVID-19 samples collected from the United States, Italy and Spain covered acute and convalescent phases.

The junction had 9 bases not matched to a gene; V was cut back by 7 bases and J by 8 bases. This CDR3 is 14 amino acids long. Germline V gene lookup returns CDR1 SGHRS and CDR2 YFSETQ. Generated by immunoSEQ multiplex PCR, the TCRdb table keeps only in-frame clones and is missing some. The data hold 50,000 to 65,000 clones, with 72% observed a single time. Seattle-derived patients entered the study during active infection and were followed longitudinally. The rearrangement links TRBV5-1 to TRBJ2-1, with 10 positions matching TRBD2. The material sequenced was peripheral blood. This clonotype was obtained from a woman aged 70 to 79 with COVID-19, enrolled during active disease. The DNA for the CDR3 is TGCGCCAGCGCGGGCCTAGCGGGAGTCCATGAGCAGTTCTTC. Amino acid sequence: CASAGLAGVHEQFF.